The next 14 T cell receptor beta chains were all read from a single sample in a study of blood T cell repertoires in COVID-19. This table comes from immunoSEQ multiplex PCR, and its TCRdb copy is limited to in-frame clones, with some not included. The profile shows about 180,000 clones, approximately 80% of them singletons. Sequenced sample: PBMCs or T cells enriched from blood (not recorded which). The receptor source for this set is a man aged 60 to 69 who had been exposed to COVID-19.

Concerning this clone itself: The junction departs from the called germline gene at one end, perhaps through a read error. The V and J genes are TRBV6-1 and TRBJ1-3, with D possibly being TRBD1 (6 bases). CDR1 MNHNS and CDR2 SASEGT come from the germline V gene. This CDR3 has 13 amino acids. CDR3 residues: CASSQAGAYTIYF. CDR3 in DNA: TGTGCCAGCAGTCAAGCGGGGGCCTACACCATATATTTT.

The chain uses TRBV6-1 and TRBJ1-5; D is unresolved. The V gene lost 2 bases and the J gene lost 5 bases, with 10 bases spanning the gap. The CDR3 is made up of 14 amino acids. Germline CDR1 is MNHNS and CDR2 is SASEGT. The CDR3 region is CASSENRRHQPQHF. The CDR3 bases are TGTGCCAGCAGTGAAAATAGGAGACATCAGCCCCAGCATTTT.

The chain is built from TRBV29-1 and TRBJ1-2; 7 positions agree with TRBD1. This CDR3 spans 15 amino acids. Germline CDR1 and CDR2: SQVTM and ANQGSEA. V gave up 6 bases and J gave up 4 bases; unmatched junction bases: 14. CDR3 in DNA: TGCAGCGTGGAGAACAGGGACAGTGGAGTCTATGGCTACACCTTC. It yields the protein CSVENRDSGVYGYTF.

The chain has TRBV7-2 and TRBJ1-5; 8 bases fit TRBD1. Trimming at V came to 3 bases and at J to 3 bases, leaving 4 bases not matched to a gene. Germline CDR1 SGHTA, CDR2 FQGNSA. The CDR3 consists of 15 residues. The CDR3 loop is CASSFGQGDNQPQHF. The CDR3 DNA sequence: TGTGCCAGCAGCTTCGGACAGGGAGACAATCAGCCCCAGCATTTT.

V usage is TRBV3-1 (or the pseudogene TRBV3-2) and J usage is TRBJ2-2; TRBD1 matches 10 bases. The CDR3 length is 16 residues. From germline, CDR1 is LGHDT and CDR2 YNNKEL (reference sequence). The J segment lost 0 bases and the V segment lost 8 bases, leaving 6 bases of the junction unmatched. The CDR3 sequence: CASRKDRGSNTGELFF. The CDR3 bases are TGTGCCAGCCGAAAGGACAGGGGGTCGAACACCGGGGAGCTGTTTTTT.

The sample holds one count of this clone. The gene calls are TRBV19 and TRBJ1-1; TRBD1 might be the D (6 bases). CDR1 is LNHDA and CDR2 is SQIVND in the germline V gene (reference sequence). The CDR3 is made up of 15 amino acids. V was trimmed by 5 bases and J by 1 base, leaving 14 bases between them. This CDR3 reads CASSPELDRNTEAFF. The CDR3 DNA follows: TGTGCCAGTAGTCCGGAACTGGACAGGAACACTGAAGCTTTCTTT.

This clone occurred a few times. V usage is TRBV6-6 and J usage is TRBJ1-1; D is unclear. The germline V gene has CDR1 MNHNY and CDR2 SVGAGI (reference sequence). V gave up 5 bases and J gave up 0 bases, with 7 bases separating them. This CDR3 has 13 residues. The CDR3 DNA follows: TGTGCCAGCAGTCCTACAGTGAACACTGAAGCTTTCTTT. Encoded protein: CASSPTVNTEAFF.

This chain links TRBV30 with TRBJ1-3; no definite D call. Per germline, CDR1 GTSNPN and CDR2 SVGIG (reference sequence). This CDR3 region has 15 residues. Between the trimmed V and J ends, which lost 3 bases and 0 bases, there was a span of 12 bases. The CDR3 reads CAWRQFPSSGNTIYF. Written as DNA, the CDR3 is TGTGCCTGGAGGCAGTTCCCCTCCTCTGGAAACACCATATATTTT.

The genes are TRBV2 and TRBJ2-7; TRBD2 aligns across 8 bases. Germline CDR1 reads SNHLY; CDR2 reads FYNNEI. J gave up 2 bases and V 7 bases, and 7 bases lay outside the gene matches. The length of the CDR3 is 14 residues. The CDR3, as DNA: TGTGCCAGCATGACTAGCGCCAACCCCTACGAGCAGTACTTC. This codes for CASMTSANPYEQYF.

This chain connects TRBV7-8 to TRBJ1-2; 8 nucleotides match TRBD1. The CDR3 has 13 amino acids. Trimming at V came to 4 bases and at J to 8 bases, leaving 6 bases not matched to a gene. Germline lookup yields CDR1 SGHVS and CDR2 FQNEAQ. The CDR3 region has the DNA TGTGCCAGCAGCTCGGACAGGGCGCCCGGCTACACCTTC. This sequence encodes CASSSDRAPGYTF.

The rearrangement joins TRBV19 to TRBJ1-2; TRBD1 matches at 9 bases. Germline lookup yields CDR1 LNHDA and CDR2 SQIVND (reference sequence). This CDR3 region has 16 residues. The trim removed 9 bases at V and 5 bases at J, leaving 16 bases unmatched. The DNA of the CDR3 is TGTGCCAGCGATCTCGGGACAGGGTCTTTCGGGTATGGCTACACCTTC. It translates to CASDLGTGSFGYGYTF. The complete variable domain, with remaining parts taken from reference TRBV19 and TRBJ1-2, reads DGGITQSPKYLFRKEGQNVTLSCEQNLNHDAMYWYRQDPGQGLRLIYYSQIVNDFQKGDIAEGYSVSREKKESFPLTVTSAQKNPTAFYLCASDLGTGSFGYGYTFGSGTRLTVV.

The chain is built from TRBV10-3 and TRBJ1-2, with D perhaps matching TRBD1 (5 bases). This CDR3 spans 15 amino acids. The V end lost 7 bases, the J end lost 2 bases, and 17 bases lay between the germline ends. The germline V gene encodes CDR1 ENHRY and CDR2 SYGVKD. The CDR3, as DNA: TGTGCCATCACCCCTCGCACAGGAAACAACTATGGCTACACCTTC. Its protein product is CAITPRTGNNYGYTF.

The V call is TRBV27, the J call TRBJ2-3; 13 bases map to TRBD2. Germline values: CDR1 MNHEY, CDR2 SMNVEV (reference sequence). V shed 10 bases and J 5 bases; nucleotides not matched to a gene: 12. The CDR3 covers 16 residues. The CDR3 sequence: CATSAGTSGTGDTQYF. The CDR3 nucleotides read TGTGCCACCTCGGCAGGGACTAGCGGGACGGGAGATACGCAGTATTTT.

This rearrangement joins TRBV24-1 to TRBJ1-5, with 9 bases fitting TRBD1. Germline CDR1 KGHDR, CDR2 SFDVKD. The trim removed 10 bases at V and 3 bases at J, leaving 6 bases unmatched. This CDR3 has 14 residues. CDR3 loop: CATSRDRDNQPQHF. The CDR3 bases are TGTGCCACTAGCCGGGACAGGGACAATCAGCCCCAGCATTTT.